Given below is one TCR beta chain in context. The sample belongs to a study of control samples from healthy donors and cancer patients. The V end lost 5 bases, the J end lost 1 base, and 12 bases lay between the germline ends. This CDR3 is 15 amino acids long. Germline lookup yields CDR1 MRHNA and CDR2 SNTAGT. Repertoires were generated with immunoSEQ multiplex PCR, while TCRdb's copy carries only in-frame clones and drops some. Of around 100,000 clones in the sample, about 90% were seen once. The TCR sequence derives from a woman between 50 and 59 years old in good health. The sample consisted of blood. V and J are TRBV6-4 and TRBJ2-1; D remains unclear. The CDR3 bases are TGTGCCAGCAGTCCACGGGTGGGGTCCTACAATGAGCAGTTCTTC. Amino acids: CASSPRVGSYNEQFF.